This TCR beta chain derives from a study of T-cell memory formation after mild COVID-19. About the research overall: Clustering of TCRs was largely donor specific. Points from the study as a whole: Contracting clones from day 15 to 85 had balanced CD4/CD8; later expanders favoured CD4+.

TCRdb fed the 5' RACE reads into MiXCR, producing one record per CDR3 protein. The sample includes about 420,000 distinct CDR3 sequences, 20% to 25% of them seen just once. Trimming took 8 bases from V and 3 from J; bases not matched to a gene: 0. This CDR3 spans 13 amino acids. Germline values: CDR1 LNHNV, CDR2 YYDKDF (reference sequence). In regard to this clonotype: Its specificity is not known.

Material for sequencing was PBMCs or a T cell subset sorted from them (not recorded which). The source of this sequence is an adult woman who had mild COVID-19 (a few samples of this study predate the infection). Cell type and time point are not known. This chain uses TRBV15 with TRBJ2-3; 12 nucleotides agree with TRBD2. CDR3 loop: CATLAGGTDTQYF. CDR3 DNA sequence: TGTGCCACCCTAGCGGGGGGGACAGATACGCAGTATTTT.